This TCR beta chain was sequenced in a study of cytomegalovirus exposure and HLA in healthy donors. The wider study: Some 200 million T cells yielded 90 million to 130 million unique TCR beta sequences, as an earlier analysis found. Points from the study as a whole: Through in vitro validation, a few CMV-associated chains were shown to be specific for CMV antigens.

Both 60 Vbeta primers and 13 Jbeta primers went into the PCR. Data came from immunoSEQ multiplex PCR; TCRdb stores just in-frame clones and leaves some out. The repertoire has roughly 130,000 clones, under 70% of them found once; the top ten carry 6.5%. This clone showed up just once. Its matching antigen is unknown. J gave up 5 bases and V 4 bases, and 12 bases lay outside the gene matches. Germline-derived CDR1 and CDR2 are SGHNT and YYREEE (reference sequence). The CDR3 has 16 amino acids. V gene TRBV5-4 combines with J gene TRBJ2-7; 10 bases map to TRBD2. Sequences were obtained from PBMCs. The source is a woman aged 55-69 years in good health and CMV-seronegative. Here the CDR3 reads CASSLTGTSVGHEQYF. CDR3 in DNA: TGTGCCAGCAGCCTGACCGGGACTAGCGTTGGACACGAGCAGTACTTC.